This TCR beta chain appears in the sequencing data of a study of cytomegalovirus exposure and HLA in healthy donors. Findings and limits, study-wide: There were over 150 TCR beta chains listed as cytomegalovirus-associated. Sequencing likely caused a cluster of highly shared sequence variants.

With respect to this clone: The antigen is unknown.

Both 60 Vbeta primers and 13 Jbeta primers went into the PCR. The data were produced by immunoSEQ multiplex PCR, yet TCRdb's version contains in-frame clones alone and is incomplete. The profile shows some 130,000 clones, around 73% of them singletons. Healthy bone marrow donors formed the donor group. This sequence was found in a female donor in good health and CMV-seronegative. The sequenced material came from PBMCs.

The DNA of the CDR3 is TGTGCCAGCAGTGACTACACTGAAGCTTTCTTT. As protein: CASSDYTEAFF. V and J are TRBV2 and TRBJ1-1; the D is unclear. The CDR3 spans 11 residues. V was cut by 3 bases and J by 3 bases, with 2 bases left in between. Germline CDR1 and CDR2: SNHLY and FYNNEI.